The rows below give T cell receptor beta chains drawn from one sample of a study of blood T cell repertoires in COVID-19. Repertoires were generated with immunoSEQ multiplex PCR, while TCRdb's copy carries only in-frame clones and drops some. The sample lists about 310,000 clones, roughly 84% occurring once. Input material: peripheral blood. All receptors come from a man in his forties or fifties with active or convalescent COVID-19. Both conserved end residues are part of each CDR3. A D gene is named only where the DNA matches it firmly. Only some rows state a clone size, as once, few, many or a class for expanded clones.

>TRBV5-1|TRBJ2-7|NA|TRBD1
TGCGCCAGCAGCATGGGACAGGGAGCTTACGAGCAGTACTTC
CASSMGQGAYEQYF
>TRBV5-1|TRBJ2-3|NA|TRBD2
TGCGCCAGCTATGACCCGGGGGGGGCCGGTACGCAGTATTTT
CASYDPGGAGTQYF
>TRBV6-5|TRBJ2-1|NA|TRBD1
TGTGCCAGCTCAAGACAGGGGCCATCCTACAATGAGCAGTTCTTC
CASSRQGPSYNEQFF
>TRBV3-1/TRBV3-2|TRBJ2-2|NA|NA
TGTGCCAGCAGCCTTTCTACCGGGGAGCTGTTTTTT
CASSLSTGELFF
>TRBV6-5|TRBJ1-6|NA|TRBD1
TGTGCCAGCATGACAGGGGGGAATAATTCACCCCTCCACTTT
CASMTGGNNSPLHF
>TRBV7-2|TRBJ1-6|NA|NA
TGTGCCAGCAGCTTAGAAACCACCAGGGCTCCATCACCCCTCCACTTT
CASSLETTRAPSPLHF
>TRBV5-6|TRBJ2-2|NA|NA
TGTGCCAGCAGCTTAGGGGGCGGGGTGGACACCGGGGAGCTGTTTTTT
CASSLGGGVDTGELFF
>TRBV24-1|TRBJ2-5|once|TRBD2
TGTGCCACCAGTGATTATGCTAGCGGGGTCCAAGAGACCCAGTACTTC
CATSDYASGVQETQYF
>TRBV5-1|TRBJ2-5|NA|NA
TGCGCCAGCAGCTCATACAGGGAAGAGACCCAGTACTTC
CASSSYREETQYF
>TRBV5-5|TRBJ1-4|NA|NA
TGTGCCAGCAGCTTGGGTTTCGAGGTTGAAAAACTGTTTTTT
CASSLGFEVEKLFF
>TRBV24-1|TRBJ2-4|NA|TRBD1
TGTGCCACCAGTAACCCGGGACAGGGGCTAGACATTCAGTACTTC
CATSNPGQGLDIQYF
>TRBV7-2|TRBJ2-3|NA|TRBD1
TGTGCCAGCAGCCCGCAAACCCAGGCGGACAGGGGGGCAGATACGCAGTATTTT
CASSPQTQADRGADTQYF
>TRBV30|TRBJ2-7|NA|NA
TGTGCCTGGAGCACGACCACAGGGGGGGCCTACGAGCAGTACTTC
CAWSTTTGGAYEQYF
>TRBV4-1|TRBJ1-1|few|TRBD1
TGCGCCAGCAGCCAAGATGGACAGGGTCGAGCTTTCTTT
CASSQDGQGRAFF
>TRBV11-2|TRBJ2-5|NA|NA
TGTGCCAGCAGCTTAGCAGTCAGTAACCAAGAGACCCAGTACTTC
CASSLAVSNQETQYF
>TRBV6-5|TRBJ2-5|NA|TRBD2
TGTGCCAGCAGTTACTCGGCGGCGGGAGAAGAGACCCAGTACTTC
CASSYSAAGEETQYF
>TRBV5-1|TRBJ2-6|NA|NA
TGCGCCAGCAGGCCTCCAGGGTCTGGGGCCAACGTCCTGACTTTC
CASRPPGSGANVLTF
>TRBV2|TRBJ2-2|NA|NA
TGTGCCAGCAGTGAAGGCCATACTGCGAACACCGGGGAGCTGTTTTTT
CASSEGHTANTGELFF
>TRBV30|TRBJ2-3|NA|NA
TGTGCCTGGCAATATGGAGGTGATACGCAGTATTTT
CAWQYGGDTQYF
>TRBV7-9|TRBJ2-7|NA|TRBD2
TGTGCCAGCAGTACCCGACTAGCGGGGGGGCTGACATCCTACGAGCAGTACTTC
CASSTRLAGGLTSYEQYF
>TRBV10-3|TRBJ1-4|NA|TRBD1
TGTGCCATCAGCGACAGGGGAAAAGAAAAACTGTTTTTT
CAISDRGKEKLFF
>TRBV6-6|TRBJ1-4|NA|NA
TGTGCCAGCAGTTACAAACAGGATGAAAAACTGTTTTTT
CASSYKQDEKLFF
>TRBV6-1|TRBJ1-4|once|NA
TGTGCCAGCAGTGACCCCTCGGCAGGGAACAATGAAAAACTGTTTTTT
CASSDPSAGNNEKLFF
>TRBV5-1|TRBJ1-2|NA|TRBD1
TGCGCCAGCCTGCAAACAGGGGGCTCGGACTATGGCTACACCTTC
CASLQTGGSDYGYTF
>TRBV19|TRBJ2-1|once|TRBD1
TGTGCCAGTAGTAGCCCCGGGACAGGGTTCTATGAGCAGTTCTTC
CASSSPGTGFYEQFF
>TRBV30|TRBJ1-1|few|NA
TGTGCCTGGAGTGTACAGGGTAACACTGAAGCTTTCTTT
CAWSVQGNTEAFF
>TRBV5-4|TRBJ2-2|NA|NA
TGTGCCAGCAGCTTGGGGGCAGGAGGGGCGGGGGAGCTGTTTTTT
CASSLGAGGAGELFF
>TRBV10-3|TRBJ1-1|NA|TRBD1
TGTGCCATCAGGGGGACAGAGAACACTGAAGCTTTCTTT
CAIRGTENTEAFF
>TRBV7-9|TRBJ1-3|NA|NA
TGTGCCAGCAGTCCCCTTGCAGGGTTGGGAAACACCATATATTTT
CASSPLAGLGNTIYF
>TRBV28|TRBJ2-7|NA|TRBD1
TGTGCCAGCAGGAGGACAGGGCTCAACGAGCAGTACTTC
CASRRTGLNEQYF
>TRBV28|TRBJ1-2|NA|NA
TGTGCCAGCAGTTCCCCTTTGGGGGCTCTGGACTATGGCTACACCTTC
CASSSPLGALDYGYTF
>TRBV25-1|TRBJ2-5|NA|NA
TGTGCCAGCAGTGAATCCAACTGGCAAGAGACCCAGTACTTC
CASSESNWQETQYF
>TRBV2|TRBJ1-5|NA|NA
TGTGCCAGCTCAAGGGAGGGGGAGCGCAATCAGCCCCAGCATTTT
CASSREGERNQPQHF
>TRBV10-3|TRBJ1-3|NA|TRBD1
TGTGCCAGCCGGACAACAGGGGGCATAGGAACCTACACCATATATTTT
CASRTTGGIGTYTIYF
>TRBV28|TRBJ2-7|NA|TRBD2
TGTGCCAGCAGTTTACTAAGACTAGCGGGAGGCTACGAGCAGTACTTC
CASSLLRLAGGYEQYF
>TRBV5-1|TRBJ1-2|NA|NA
TGCGCCAGCAGCTTAGATGCGGCTGGTGGCTACACCTTC
CASSLDAAGGYTF
>TRBV19|TRBJ1-2|NA|NA
TGTGCCAGTATTCTAACAGCTGCCGTAGCTAACTATGGCTACACCTTC
CASILTAAVANYGYTF
>TRBV7-2|TRBJ2-2|NA|NA
TGTGCCAGCAGCTCGTTTACAGGGGAGCTGTTTTTT
CASSSFTGELFF
>TRBV7-9|TRBJ1-1|NA|TRBD1
TGTGCCAGCAGCGGCCCGACAGGGCGCAACACTGAAGCTTTCTTT
CASSGPTGRNTEAFF
>TRBV6-6|TRBJ1-3|NA|NA
TGTGCCAGCAGTATTCTGGGACACTACTCTGGAAACACCATATATTTT
CASSILGHYSGNTIYF
>TRBV6-5|TRBJ1-1|NA|TRBD1
TGTGCCAGCAGCCCCGTCCAGGGGGCTGACACTGAAGCTTTCTTT
CASSPVQGADTEAFF
>TRBV6-5|TRBJ1-1|NA|TRBD1
TGTGCCAGCAGTTCAGGACAGGGGGCTACTGAAGCTTTCTTT
CASSSGQGATEAFF
>TRBV9|TRBJ1-1|NA|NA
TGTGCCAGCAGCGTAGCCGCGGGTAACACTGAAGCTTTCTTT
CASSVAAGNTEAFF
>TRBV7-9|TRBJ1-2|NA|NA
TGTGCCAGCAGCGACCTCGGGGGAGTTAACTATGGCTACACCTTC
CASSDLGGVNYGYTF
>TRBV7-2|TRBJ2-5|few|TRBD1
TGTGCCAGCAGCTCCGGACAGGGCCAAGAGACCCAGTACTTC
CASSSGQGQETQYF
>TRBV6-5|TRBJ2-1|NA|NA
TGTGCCAGCAGACTACTAGGCCCGCACCCCCAGTTCTTC
CASRLLGPHPQFF
>TRBV7-9|TRBJ2-7|few|NA
TGTGCCAGCAGAGAGGACAGCTACGAGCAGTACTTC
CASREDSYEQYF
>TRBV28|TRBJ1-1|NA|TRBD1
TGTGCCAGCAGCCCCACCGGGACAGAGAACACTGAAGCTTTCTTT
CASSPTGTENTEAFF
>TRBV18|TRBJ1-3|once|TRBD1
TGTGCCAGCTCATCGGGACAGGGGCCGAGCTCTGGAAACACCATATATTTT
CASSSGQGPSSGNTIYF
>TRBV7-9|TRBJ2-3|few|NA
TGTGCCAGCAGCTTGAGGATAGATACGCAGTATTTT
CASSLRIDTQYF